This T cell receptor beta chain was observed in a study of OX40 agonist ivuxolimab in advanced cancers. The germline V gene has CDR1 SGHDT and CDR2 YYEEEE. The germline V and J ends were trimmed by 0 bases and 6 bases, with 13 bases remaining between them. The CDR3 loop spans 15 amino acids. Generated by immunoSEQ multiplex PCR, the TCRdb table keeps only in-frame clones and is missing some. The top ten hold about an eighth of the sample, which has tens of thousands of clones, 75% to 90% seen once. The rearrangement joins TRBV5-6 to TRBJ2-1; no clear D. Here the sequenced sample was CD4+ or CD8+ T cells sorted from blood, taken in a trial of the OX40 agonist ivuxolimab. This receptor was identified in an adult with an advanced solid tumor such as melanoma, head and neck, liver or kidney cancer. CDR3 protein: CASSLELRAFNEQFF. DNA for the CDR3: TGTGCCAGCAGCTTGGAGTTACGGGCCTTCAATGAGCAGTTCTTC.